A single T cell receptor (beta chain) is shown here with its context. These data come from a study of T-cell memory formation after mild COVID-19. TCRdb re-called the 5' RACE reads with MiXCR, one entry per CDR3 protein. This table has approximately 400,000 distinct CDR3 sequences, 20% to 25% appearing once. This TCR derives from an adult woman who had mild COVID-19 (a few samples of this study predate the infection). Cell type and time point are not known. The specimen sequenced was PBMCs or a T cell subset sorted from them (not recorded which).

This CDR3 is CASSFQLTGNNEQFF. For the CDR3, the DNA is TGTGCCAGCAGCTTCCAATTGACAGGGAACAATGAGCAGTTCTTC. V gene TRBV7-8 combines with J gene TRBJ2-1; 7 nucleotides line up with TRBD1. The CDR3 runs to 15 residues. V shed 3 bases, J shed 5 bases, and the junction held 7 bases outside the gene matches. Germline-derived CDR1 and CDR2 are SGHVS and FQNEAQ.